This T cell receptor (beta chain) is drawn from a study of vaccination effects on CD4 cells after COVID-19. The wider study: Participants completed two doses of the BNT162b2 or mRNA-1273 vaccine.

Study results and limitations: There was only 1 of 255 vaccine-induced clones in healthy vaccinees that cross-reacted with common cold coronaviruses. There was marked clonal contraction among infection- and vaccine-induced clones late after vaccination.

This clone has only a few counts. The antigen is not known. Per germline, CDR1 MGHDK and CDR2 SYGVNS. The CDR3 contains 13 residues. V dropped 6 bases and J dropped 8 bases, with 14 bases sitting between them. Viral peptide pool expansion of antigen-specific CD4+ T cells preceded sequencing in the ViraFEST assay. Following 10 days of culture, CD4+ T cells were isolated. According to the study, vaccine recipients showed no prior SARS-CoV-2 infection and negative nucleocapsid antibodies. TCRdb's table, derived via immunoSEQ multiplex PCR, lists solely in-frame clones and lacks some. The sample lists 55,000 to 80,000 clones; under 75% were seen once.

The chain recombines TRBV25-1 with TRBJ2-1; D may correspond to TRBD1 or TRBD2 (5 bases each). The TCR originated in a human donor who received a COVID-19 vaccine. Specimen: CD4+ T cells from PBMCs cultured with HCoV-OC43 spike peptides, collected before COVID-19 vaccination. Subset of the sample: HCoV-OC43 spike overlapping peptide pool stimulation. This CDR3 reads CASSRGVSHEQFF. CDR3 nucleotide sequence: TGTGCCAGCAGCAGAGGGGTAAGCCATGAGCAGTTCTTC.